The rows below give T cell receptor beta chains drawn from one sample of a study of post-analysis software for immune sequencing data. TCRdb called the PCR reads again in MiXCR, with one record for every CDR3 protein. The data show 380,000 or so distinct CDR3 sequences, around 37% seen once. Sequenced input: blood. These receptors came from a girl aged 10 to 17 with multiple sclerosis. CDR3s include the opening cysteine and the closing phenylalanine or tryptophan. D genes are given only for firm matches. A clone size is listed for some rows: how often the clone was seen (once, few, many), or a class if it is expanded.

V gene	J gene	clone size	D gene	CDR3 protein	CDR3 DNA
TRBV28	TRBJ2-1	-	-	CASSFDDGRIGETQFF	TGTGCCAGCAGTTTCGATGATGGTCGAATAGGAGAGACCCAGTTCTTC
TRBV20-1	TRBJ2-7	-	-	CSARGRVLARGEQYF	TGCAGTGCTAGGGGACGAGTACTAGCCCGTGGGGAGCAGTACTTC
TRBV29-1	TRBJ2-3	-	-	CSLTTGFTDTQYF	TGCAGCCTAACTACAGGGTTCACAGATACGCAGTATTTT
TRBV12-3/TRBV12-4	TRBJ2-7	few	TRBD2	CASSLRASGDNEQYF	TGTGCCAGCAGTTTAAGGGCTAGCGGGGACAATGAGCAGTACTTC
TRBV6-2/TRBV6-3	TRBJ1-1	-	-	CASSYERGTEAFF	TGTGCCAGCAGTTACGAGAGGGGCACTGAAGCTTTCTTT
TRBV7-8	TRBJ2-1	few	TRBD2	CASSLEASGLAEGDEQFF	TGTGCCAGCAGCTTAGAAGCGAGTGGACTAGCGGAGGGGGATGAGCAGTTCTTC
TRBV7-2	TRBJ1-2	-	-	CASSLEGGDYGYTF	TGTGCCAGCAGCTTAGAGGGTGGAGACTATGGCTACACCTTC
TRBV29-1	TRBJ2-5	few	-	CSVLPRGDPETQYF	TGCAGCGTATTACCCAGAGGGGATCCAGAGACCCAGTACTTC
TRBV5-1	TRBJ2-2	-	-	CASSLVGPYTGELFF	TGCGCCAGCAGCTTGGTGGGACCGTACACCGGGGAGCTGTTTTTT
TRBV5-1	TRBJ2-1	-	-	CASSFNVATEQFF	TGCGCCAGCAGCTTCAACGTAGCTACCGAGCAGTTCTTC
TRBV5-1	TRBJ1-2	many	-	CASSLAEYGYTF	TGCGCCAGCAGCTTGGCCGAGTATGGCTACACCTTC
TRBV20-1	TRBJ1-2	-	-	CSANRILNDGYTF	TGCAGTGCTAATCGGATTCTGAACGATGGCTACACCTTC
TRBV20-1	TRBJ2-3	-	TRBD1	CSAAPGTGRTDTQYF	TGCAGTGCTGCCCCAGGGACAGGGAGGACAGATACGCAGTATTTT
TRBV20-1	TRBJ2-7	few	-	CSARGNPYEQYF	TGCAGTGCTAGAGGAAACCCCTACGAGCAGTACTTC
TRBV7-2	TRBJ2-1	-	-	CASSPWGRDRNEQFF	TGTGCCAGCAGCCCCTGGGGGCGGGATCGGAATGAGCAGTTCTTC
TRBV28	TRBJ2-7	-	-	CASSFKALLGGYEQYF	TGTGCCAGCAGTTTTAAGGCGTTGTTGGGGGGCTACGAGCAGTACTTC
TRBV4-3	TRBJ2-2	-	TRBD2	CASSQEDPGLAGNTGELFF	TGCGCCAGCAGCCAGGAAGACCCGGGACTAGCGGGGAACACCGGGGAGCTGTTTTTT
TRBV6-5	TRBJ2-7	-	TRBD1	CASGGQGDDEQYF	TGTGCCAGCGGGGGACAGGGAGACGACGAGCAGTACTTC
TRBV25-1	TRBJ1-5	-	-	CASSEFGENQPQHF	TGTGCCAGCAGTGAATTCGGAGAAAATCAGCCCCAGCATTTT
TRBV12-3/TRBV12-4	TRBJ1-4	-	TRBD1	CASSLAGQQGEKLFF	TGTGCCAGCAGTTTAGCAGGGCAACAGGGGGAAAAACTGTTTTTT
TRBV6-2/TRBV6-3	TRBJ2-3	few	-	CASTQTDTQYF	TGTGCCAGCACCCAAACAGATACGCAGTATTTT
TRBV7-2	TRBJ2-7	-	-	CASSPELYGPHEQYF	TGTGCCAGCAGCCCGGAATTATATGGCCCGCACGAGCAGTACTTC
TRBV7-2	TRBJ2-2	-	-	CASSSHRDWNTGELFF	TGTGCCAGCAGCTCACACAGGGATTGGAACACCGGGGAGCTGTTTTTT
TRBV29-1	TRBJ1-2	-	TRBD1	CSVEDRTGGFYGYTF	TGCAGCGTTGAAGATCGGACAGGGGGGTTCTATGGCTACACCTTT
TRBV20-1	TRBJ1-5	-	-	CSATHTNQPQHF	TGCAGTGCTACCCATACCAATCAGCCCCAGCATTTT
TRBV7-2	TRBJ1-1	few	TRBD1	CASSPWDRRTFREAFF	TGTGCCAGCAGCCCTTGGGACAGGCGTACCTTCCGTGAAGCTTTCTTT
TRBV5-1	TRBJ2-7	few	-	CASSLGVQATYEQYF	TGCGCCAGCAGTTTAGGGGTCCAGGCCACCTACGAGCAGTACTTC
TRBV5-1	TRBJ1-1	-	TRBD1	CASSLRSRGFSMNTEAFF	TGCGCCAGCAGCTTGCGGTCCAGGGGGTTCTCAATGAACACTGAAGCTTTCTTT
TRBV6-5	TRBJ1-2	-	TRBD1	CASSPRTGGGYTF	TGTGCCAGCAGCCCCCGGACAGGGGGAGGCTACACCTTC
TRBV2	TRBJ2-7	few	-	CASSEKGRKYEQYF	TGTGCCAGCAGTGAAAAGGGAAGGAAATACGAGCAGTACTTC
TRBV5-5	TRBJ1-2	-	-	CASSLVAWQPDEGYTF	TGTGCCAGCAGCTTGGTGGCTTGGCAGCCGGATGAAGGCTACACCTTC
TRBV7-9	TRBJ1-1	-	-	CASSPGALGAFF	TGTGCCAGCAGCCCGGGGGCCCTAGGAGCTTTCTTT
TRBV12-3/TRBV12-4	TRBJ2-5	many	TRBD1	CASSWDRGETQYF	TGCGCCAGCAGCTGGGACAGGGGGGAGACCCAGTACTTC
TRBV7-7	TRBJ2-5	-	-	CASSFGVQETQYF	TGTGCTAGCAGCTTTGGGGTTCAAGAGACCCAGTACTTC
TRBV24-1	TRBJ2-1	-	-	CATSDSLGKDSYNEQFF	TGTGCCACCAGTGATTCCCTCGGGAAGGACTCCTACAATGAGCAGTTCTTC
TRBV4-1	TRBJ1-2	once	-	CASSLSDGYGYTF	TGCGCCAGCAGCCTATCCGACGGGTATGGCTACACCTTC
TRBV6-6	TRBJ2-3	few	TRBD2	CASSYGGTSGFTDTQYF	TGTGCCAGCAGCTATGGTGGGACTAGCGGGTTCACAGATACGCAGTATTTT
TRBV20-1	TRBJ2-7	few	TRBD1	CSARGTAYYEQYF	TGCAGTGCTAGGGGGACAGCTTACTACGAGCAGTACTTC
TRBV29-1	TRBJ2-6	-	TRBD1	CSVESQGAGANVRTF	TGCAGCGTTGAAAGCCAGGGGGCTGGGGCCAACGTCCGGACTTTC
TRBV12-3/TRBV12-4	TRBJ2-2	few	-	CASRQGVGYTGELFF	TGTGCCAGCAGACAGGGAGTGGGGTACACCGGGGAGCTGTTTTTT
TRBV20-1	TRBJ2-4	-	-	CSAPVGRAGLAKNIQYF	TGCAGTGCCCCAGTGGGAAGGGCAGGCCTAGCCAAAAACATTCAGTACTTC
TRBV4-3	TRBJ2-3	-	-	CASSQEGRRPDTQYF	TGCGCCAGCAGCCAAGAGGGGAGGCGACCAGATACGCAGTATTTT
TRBV7-9	TRBJ2-3	-	-	CAGSLVWIKPHYSTDTQYF	TGTGCCGGCAGCTTAGTCTGGATAAAACCACATTATAGCACAGATACGCAGTATTTT
TRBV7-9	TRBJ2-5	-	-	CASSSNRVETQYF	TGTGCCAGCAGCTCCAACAGGGTCGAGACCCAGTACTTC
TRBV29-1	TRBJ2-7	many	-	CSVEMHYEQYF	TGCAGCGTTGAAATGCACTACGAGCAGTACTTC
TRBV27	TRBJ2-4	-	TRBD1	CASSPEGATKNIQYF	TGTGCCAGCAGTCCAGAGGGGGCTACCAAAAACATTCAGTACTTC
TRBV5-1	TRBJ2-2	-	-	CASSLDYLVFAGELFF	TGCGCCAGCAGCTTGGATTACCTGGTCTTCGCCGGGGAGCTGTTTTTT
TRBV11-1	TRBJ2-1	-	-	CASSFAYNEQFF	TGTGCCAGCAGCTTTGCGTACAATGAGCAGTTCTTC
TRBV29-1	TRBJ2-7	few	-	CSVEDRVDGEQYF	TGCAGCGTTGAAGATCGTGTTGACGGCGAGCAGTACTTC
TRBV10-3	TRBJ1-5	-	-	CAISEGLSNQPQHF	TGTGCCATCAGTGAGGGGCTGAGCAATCAGCCCCAGCATTTT
TRBV27	TRBJ2-7	few	-	CASSFWGADEQYF	TGTGCCAGCAGTTTTTGGGGTGCCGACGAGCAGTACTTC